Below are 22 T cell receptor beta chains sequenced from a single sample in a study of T cells in Graves' hyperthyroidism and ophthalmopathy. The investigators amplified TCR beta CDR3 regions from RNA transcripts. The HTBI primer set drove a first-round RT-PCR of the TCR CDR3. TCRdb processed the multiplex PCR reads anew with MiXCR; each CDR3 protein has one entry. Among about 380,000 distinct CDR3 sequences listed, around 20% were seen once. The specimen was blood. The receptor set was obtained from a man aged 18 to 35 with Graves' ophthalmopathy.

CDR3 loop: CASSPGGVAILHF. CDR3 nucleotides: TGTGCCAGCAGTCCTGGGGGGGTCGCTATACTCCACTTT. The rearrangement links TRBV27 to TRBJ1-6, with D possibly TRBD1 on 5 matching bases. V was clipped by 5 bases and J by 16 bases, with 18 bases between them. The CDR3 runs to 13 residues. Per germline, CDR1 MNHEY and CDR2 SMNVEV (reference sequence).

V gene TRBV24-1 combines with J gene TRBJ1-5; TRBD1 aligns across 11 bases. Germline CDR1 KGHDR, CDR2 SFDVKD. The J segment lost 5 bases and the V segment lost 4 bases, leaving 6 bases of the junction unmatched. This CDR3 contains 16 residues. The CDR3 region is CATSDPGQGEYQPQHF. CDR3 coding DNA: TGTGCCACCAGTGACCCGGGACAGGGGGAGTATCAGCCCCAGCATTTT.

As concerns this clonotype: A much larger clone is a single base away; this may be a read error. Likely a read error: the CDR3 ends without its conserved phenylalanine or tryptophan. The CDR3 spells CAEGHGYTL. The CDR3, as DNA: TGCGCGGAGGGACATGGCTACACCCTC. This chain connects TRBV20-1 to TRBJ1-2; D might be TRBD1 (5 bases). Germline V CDR1 and CDR2: DFQATT, SNEGSKA (reference sequence). The CDR3 length is 9 residues.

This clonotype has only a few counts. V usage is TRBV3-1 and J usage is TRBJ1-1; 7 nucleotides agree with TRBD1. Germline CDR1 and CDR2: LGHDT and YNNKEL (reference sequence). V lost 4 bases to trimming and J lost 0 bases; unmatched junction nucleotides: 5. CDR3 length: 15 amino acids. In DNA, the CDR3 is TGTGCCAGCAGCCCGACAGGGTACATGAACACTGAAGCTTTCTTT. Its protein product is CASSPTGYMNTEAFF. Complete variable domain (other parts from reference TRBV3-1 and TRBJ1-1): DTAVSQTPKYLVTQMGNDKSIKCEQNLGHDTMYWYKQDSKKFLKIMFSYNNKELIINETVPNRFSPKSPDKAHLNLHINSLELGDSAVYFCASSPTGYMNTEAFFGQGTRLTVV.

This clonotype was picked up many times. The V call is TRBV2, the J call TRBJ1-5; no clear D. The CDR3 totals 14 residues. CDR1 is SNHLY and CDR2 is FYNNEI in the germline V gene. V lost 2 bases and J lost 6, with 11 bases in between. The CDR3 region has the DNA TGTGCCAGCAGTGAATCGCCCGGTGGTCAGCCCCAGCATTTT. This gives the protein CASSESPGGQPQHF.

This clonotype was found many times. The genes are TRBV6-1 and TRBJ1-2; D remains unclear. V was clipped by 7 bases and J by 1 base, with 7 bases between them. The V gene's germline CDR1 is MNHNS and CDR2 SASEGT. The length of the CDR3 is 12 residues. The CDR3, as DNA: TGTGCCAGCAAAGGGAGTAACTATGGCTACACCTTC. It yields the protein CASKGSNYGYTF.

Ten or more counts support this clonotype. This chain uses TRBV7-3 with TRBJ2-4, with D perhaps matching TRBD1 (5 bases). The CDR3 spans 16 residues. Deletions cut 0 bases from V and 1 base from J, with 10 bases between. CDR1 and CDR2 from the germline V gene are SGHTA and FQGTGA. In nucleotides, the CDR3 is TGTGCCAGCAGCTTAACTCCAGGGTCGGCCAAAAACATTCAGTACTTC. Encoded protein: CASSLTPGSAKNIQYF. Full variable domain (outside the CDR3, taken from reference TRBV7-3 and TRBJ2-4): GAGVSQTPSNKVTEKGKYVELRCDPISGHTALYWYRQSLGQGPEFLIYFQGTGAADDSGLPNDRFFAVRPEGSVSTLKIQRTERGDSAVYLCASSLTPGSAKNIQYFGAGTRLSVL.

This clonotype was seen many times. V is TRBV13 and J is TRBJ1-1; D is possibly TRBD1 (5 bases). Per the germline V gene, CDR1 is PRHDT and CDR2 is FYEKMQ (reference sequence). V was cut by 5 bases and J by 8 bases, with 21 bases left in between. The CDR3 length is 15 residues. The DNA for the CDR3 is TGTGCCAGCAGCACCGTCCCCCGGGGCGCCCTGGAAGCTTTCTTT. Its translation is CASSTVPRGALEAFF. Supplemented by reference TRBV13 and TRBJ1-1, the full variable domain reads AAGVIQSPRHLIKEKRETATLKCYPIPRHDTVYWYQQGPGQDPQFLISFYEKMQSDKGSIPDRFSAQQFSDYHSELNMSSLELGDSALYFCASSTVPRGALEAFFGQGTRLTVV.

This clonotype was seen repeatedly, ten times or more. V is TRBV5-1 and J is TRBJ2-2, with unresolved D. The V and J ends lost 0 bases and 7 bases respectively, with 7 bases between them. CDR3 length equals 13 residues. CDR1 and CDR2 from the germline V gene are SGHRS and YFSETQ. The CDR3 bases are TGCGCCAGCAGCTTGGAGCATGGCGGGGAGCTGTTTTTT. It codes for CASSLEHGGELFF.

This clonotype has ten or more counts. The V gene is TRBV3-1, the J gene TRBJ1-1, with 8 bases identical to TRBD1. CDR1 and CDR2 (germline): LGHDT, YNNKEL (reference sequence). This CDR3 region has 14 residues. Trimming at V came to 4 bases and at J to 7 bases, leaving 8 bases not matched to a gene. This CDR3 is CASSPPLDRDEAFF. In DNA, the CDR3 is TGTGCCAGCAGCCCTCCGTTGGACAGGGATGAAGCTTTCTTT.

This clonotype was counted at least ten times. The V call is TRBV12-3 or TRBV12-4, the J call TRBJ1-6; D is perhaps TRBD1 (5 bases). The ends were cut back, 4 bases at V and 0 bases at J, with 10 bases in the middle. The length of the CDR3 is 16 residues. The CDR3 DNA is TGTGCCAGCAGTTGGGCAGGGCGCTCCTATAATTCACCCCTCCACTTT. This codes for CASSWAGRSYNSPLHF.

CDR3 region: CASRLAARNNEQFF. CDR3 DNA sequence: TGCGCCAGCAGGCTGGCCGCCCGCAACAATGAGCAGTTCTTC. V gene TRBV5-1 combines with J gene TRBJ2-1; D remains ambiguous. The length of the CDR3 is 14 residues. The germline V and J ends were trimmed by 5 bases and 5 bases, with 14 bases remaining between them. Germline CDR1 SGHRS, CDR2 YFSETQ.

This clonotype was counted many times. This rearrangement joins TRBV3-1 to TRBJ1-1; tentative D call: TRBD1 (5 bases). V was trimmed by 4 bases and J by 6 bases, leaving 12 bases between them. The V gene's germline CDR1 is LGHDT and CDR2 YNNKEL (reference sequence). The CDR3 runs to 13 residues. CDR3 coding DNA: TGTGCCAGCAGCCTCCTGCAGGGTGCTGAAGCTTTCTTT. The encoded protein is CASSLLQGAEAFF.

This clonotype appeared many times. This chain uses TRBV6-1 with TRBJ2-5, with D perhaps TRBD1 or TRBD2 (6 bases each). This CDR3 has 16 amino acids. Germline-derived CDR1 and CDR2 are MNHNS and SASEGT. Deletions cut 5 bases from V and 5 bases from J, with 21 bases between. CDR3 nucleotide sequence: TGTGCCAGCAGTTCGATACAGGGAGGATTAGGGGAGACCCAGTACTTC. Residues: CASSSIQGGLGETQYF.

This clonotype was recorded at least ten times. This chain joins TRBV11-2 and TRBJ2-3, with 7 bases aligning to TRBD1. The CDR3 loop spans 13 amino acids. In germline, CDR1 is SGHAT, CDR2 FQNNGV. Losses at the gene ends were 8 bases for V and 5 bases for J; bases not matched to a gene: 7. DNA of the CDR3: TGTGCCAGCCGGGGACAGCTTAAAGATACGCAGTATTTT. As protein: CASRGQLKDTQYF.

This clonotype was recorded at least ten times. V and J are TRBV7-3 and TRBJ2-3; D may be TRBD1 (5 bases). CDR1 is SGHTA, CDR2 FQGTGA, per germline. The CDR3 has 15 amino acids. Between the trimmed V and J ends, which lost 2 bases and 2 bases, there was a span of 11 bases. CDR3 in DNA: TGTGCCAGCAGCTTATTTCCAGGGAACACAGATACGCAGTATTTT. Translating gives CASSLFPGNTDTQYF.

This clonotype was seen repeatedly, ten times or more. V gene TRBV11-2 combines with J gene TRBJ2-1; no firm D call. V gave up 0 bases and J gave up 7 bases, with 10 bases separating them. There are 14 residues in the CDR3. Germline V gives CDR1 SGHAT, CDR2 FQNNGV. The CDR3 sequence is CASSLESRWNEQFF. The CDR3 nucleotides are TGTGCCAGCAGCTTAGAGAGCCGTTGGAATGAGCAGTTCTTC. The full variable domain, its missing parts supplied by reference TRBV11-2 and TRBJ2-1, is EAGVAQSPRYKIIEKRQSVAFWCNPISGHATLYWYQQILGQGPKLLIQFQNNGVVDDSQLPKDRFSAERLKGVDSTLKIQPAKLEDSAVYLCASSLESRWNEQFFGPGTRLTVL.

V and J are TRBV7-2 and TRBJ2-1; D possibly uses TRBD1 or TRBD2 (5 bases each). The CDR3 consists of 17 residues. Trimming stripped 0 bases from V and 8 bases from J, with 20 bases between. The germline CDR1 and CDR2 sequences are SGHTA and FQGNSA. DNA for the CDR3: TGTGCCAGCAGCTTAGCGCGGGTCAGGGACCTCAACGATGAGCAGTTCTTC. Translated, it gives CASSLARVRDLNDEQFF.

This clonotype was detected a few times. One end of the junction varies from germline; a read error may be responsible. This chain uses TRBV9 with TRBJ2-5; D is uncertain. Germline V gene data show CDR1 as SGDLS and CDR2 as YYNGEE. There are 13 residues in the CDR3. CDR3 residues: CVSSAPVGETQYF. CDR3 nucleotide sequence: TGTGTCAGCAGCGCCCCAGTAGGGGAGACCCAGTACTTC. Complete variable domain (other parts from reference TRBV9 and TRBJ2-5): DSGVTQTPKHLITATGQRVTLRCSPRSGDLSVYWYQQSLDQGLQFLIQYYNGEERAKGNILERFSAQQFPDLHSELNLSSLELGDSALYFCVSSAPVGETQYFGPGTRLLVL.

This clonotype was recorded at least ten times. The V gene is TRBV7-8, the J gene TRBJ2-1; the D gene is possibly TRBD2 (6 bases). The CDR3 has 16 amino acids. The germline V gene encodes CDR1 SGHVS and CDR2 FQNEAQ. V was clipped by 1 base and J by 3 bases, with 13 bases between them. This chain's CDR3 is CASSLEPGLLYNEQFF. CDR3 DNA sequence: TGTGCCAGCAGCTTAGAGCCGGGACTTCTCTACAATGAGCAGTTCTTC.

The rearrangement links TRBV7-9 to TRBJ2-1; TRBD1 might be the D (7 bases). CDR1 and CDR2 (germline): SEHNR, FQNEAQ (reference sequence). The CDR3 contains 11 residues. Between the trimmed V and J ends, which lost 4 bases and 14 bases, there was a span of 12 bases. The CDR3 bases are TGTGCCAGCAGCTATACAGGGGAGGAGTTCTTC. Translation gives CASSYTGEEFF.

This clonotype was detected many times. The chain couples TRBV20-1 to TRBJ2-7, with 7 bases matching TRBD1. The trim removed 5 bases at V and 4 bases at J, leaving 14 bases unmatched. The CDR3 extends over 15 amino acids. The germline CDR1 and CDR2 sequences are DFQATT and SNEGSKA (reference sequence). The CDR3 spells CSAAHPDREIYEQYF. The CDR3 nucleotides read TGCAGTGCTGCTCACCCCGACAGGGAGATTTACGAGCAGTACTTC.